This TCR beta chain is from a study of T cells in Graves' hyperthyroidism and ophthalmopathy. In germline, CDR1 is SEHNR, CDR2 FQNEAQ (reference sequence). The CDR3 is 15 amino acids. Trimming cost V 3 bases and J 0 bases, with 9 bases left between them. From RNA transcripts, TCR beta CDR3 regions were amplified. Carried out on the TCR CDR3, a first-round RT-PCR used the HTBI primer set. TCRdb re-analysed the multiplex PCR reads in MiXCR, keeping a single row per CDR3 protein. Of a few hundred thousand distinct CDR3 sequences listed, more than 12% are singletons. The TCR sequence derives from a woman aged 25 to 39 with Graves' hyperthyroidism. The specimen was blood. J is TRBJ1-5 and V is TRBV7-9; D is unresolved. CDR3 amino acids: CASSLDGRSNQPQHF. Here the CDR3 DNA reads TGTGCCAGCAGCTTGGATGGCCGTAGCAATCAGCCCCAGCATTTT.